One sample yielded the 26 T cell receptor beta chains listed below, sequenced in a study of OX40 agonist ivuxolimab in advanced cancers. The data were produced by immunoSEQ multiplex PCR, yet TCRdb's version contains in-frame clones alone and is incomplete. This sample has 37,000 or so clones, with about 72% found just once. The sequences come from CD4+ or CD8+ T cells sorted from blood, collected in a trial of the OX40 agonist ivuxolimab. These receptors were obtained from an adult with an advanced solid tumor such as melanoma, head and neck, liver or kidney cancer.

This sequence joins TRBV29-1 and TRBJ2-7, with D perhaps matching TRBD1 or TRBD2 (5 bases each). The ends were cut back, 5 bases at V and 0 bases at J, with 14 bases in the middle. The CDR3 is made up of 14 amino acids. Germline CDR1 reads SQVTM; CDR2 reads ANQGSEA. The CDR3 here is CSVSGTEFSYEQYF. CDR3 sequence (DNA): TGCAGCGTTTCCGGGACGGAGTTCTCCTACGAGCAGTACTTC.

The rearrangement joins TRBV6-1 to TRBJ1-3, with D unclear. The CDR3 is 15 residues long. Trimming pared 5 bases from V and 0 bases from J, leaving 11 bases between. From germline, CDR1 is MNHNS and CDR2 SASEGT. CDR3 in amino acids: CASSTLGNSGNTIYF. The CDR3 DNA reads as TGTGCCAGCAGTACCCTGGGAAACTCTGGAAACACCATATATTTT.

The V gene is TRBV7-8, the J gene TRBJ1-6; D may be TRBD1 (5 bases). The CDR3 totals 13 residues. Germline CDR1 reads SGHVS; CDR2 reads FQNEAQ. Trimming shortened V by 6 bases and J by 8 bases, and 11 bases separated the two germline ends. CDR3 in amino acids: CASRGVPDSPLHF. CDR3 DNA sequence: TGTGCCAGCAGGGGGGTGCCGGATTCACCCCTCCACTTT.

The chain couples TRBV6-6 to TRBJ1-3; weak D call: TRBD1 (6 bases). The V gene's germline CDR1 is MNHNY and CDR2 SVGAGI (reference sequence). Trimming pared 2 bases from V and 6 bases from J, leaving 14 bases between. The CDR3 covers 15 residues. CDR3 region: CASSYVGTSLNTIYF. The CDR3 DNA reads TGTGCCAGCAGTTACGTAGGGACAAGTTTAAACACCATATATTTT.

The genes are TRBV7-2 and TRBJ1-5; D is uncertain. CDR3 length: 13 amino acids. Deletions cut 4 bases from V and 4 bases from J, with 8 bases between. From germline, CDR1 is SGHTA and CDR2 FQGNSA. The CDR3 is CASSWSLNQPQHF. Here the CDR3 DNA reads TGTGCCAGCAGCTGGAGTCTAAATCAGCCCCAGCATTTT.

This clone was seen once. The genes are TRBV4-2 and TRBJ1-1, with 9 bases identical to TRBD1. The CDR3 contains 18 residues. Per the germline V gene, CDR1 is LGHNA and CDR2 is YNFKEQ. V lost 4 bases, J lost 3 bases, and 15 bases stayed unmatched. In DNA, the CDR3 is TGTGCCAGCAGCCCCATTACAGACACCGGGGACAGGGACACTGAAGCTTTCTTT. This encodes CASSPITDTGDRDTEAFF.

This sequence joins TRBV19 and TRBJ1-2, with TRBD1 matching over 7 bases. This CDR3 has 15 residues. With V trimmed by 6 bases and J by 4 bases, 11 bases remained unmatched. Germline CDR1 is LNHDA and CDR2 is SQIVND (reference sequence). This CDR3 reads CASRMTGYVSYGYTF. In nucleotides, the CDR3 is TGTGCCAGTAGGATGACAGGGTATGTCAGCTATGGCTACACCTTC.

This chain joins TRBV11-1 and TRBJ2-1; 7 nucleotides line up with TRBD1. The CDR3 totals 15 residues. Trimming took 4 bases from V and 8 from J; bases not matched to a gene: 11. CDR1 is SGHAT, CDR2 FQDESV, per germline (reference sequence). The CDR3 bases are TGTGCCAGCAGCTCCACAGGGGCGGTTGTAGATGAGCAGTTCTTC. Its protein product is CASSSTGAVVDEQFF.

The J gene is TRBJ2-4, the V gene TRBV28; TRBD2 might be the D (6 bases). The V gene's germline CDR1 is MDHEN and CDR2 SYDVKM. The CDR3 extends over 14 amino acids. V lost 6 bases to trimming and J lost 6 bases, with 15 bases between them. DNA of the CDR3: TGTGCCAGCAGCGGACCCACGGGGGTAAACATTCAGTACTTC. Amino acid sequence: CASSGPTGVNIQYF.

This clone was seen only a few times. The chain links TRBV7-9 to TRBJ1-1; D is unclear. CDR3 length equals 13 residues. Trimming removed 8 bases from V and 0 bases from J, with 10 bases in between. The V gene's germline CDR1 is SEHNR and CDR2 FQNEAQ (reference sequence). CDR3 nucleotide sequence: TGTGCCAGCCACGGGCAGATGAACACTGAAGCTTTCTTT. Protein product: CASHGQMNTEAFF.

The chain employs TRBV5-6 and TRBJ2-7; D is perhaps TRBD2 (6 bases). The CDR3 spans 14 residues. The V and J ends lost 2 bases and 5 bases respectively, with 14 bases between them. Germline CDR1 reads SGHDT; CDR2 reads YYEEEE. The CDR3 nucleotides read TGTGCCAGCAGCTTCGGAGGGTCCCCGGACGAGCAGTACTTC. The encoded protein is CASSFGGSPDEQYF.

V gene TRBV28 combines with J gene TRBJ2-7, with 7 bases lining up with TRBD2. There are 14 residues in the CDR3. CDR1 and CDR2 from the germline V gene are MDHEN and SYDVKM. Trimming cost V 3 bases and J 2 bases; bases outside gene matches: 4. CDR3 in amino acids: CASSFVLAAYEQYF. CDR3 nucleotide sequence: TGTGCCAGCAGTTTTGTCCTAGCGGCCTACGAGCAGTACTTC.

The chain joins TRBV5-6 to TRBJ2-7, with a weak D call TRBD1 (6 bases). This CDR3 has 15 amino acids. The V gene's germline CDR1 is SGHDT and CDR2 YYEEEE. V was trimmed by 5 bases and J by 0 bases, leaving 15 bases between them. In DNA form, the CDR3 reads TGTGCCAGCAGTTCGCCGGGACACAGCTCCTACGAGCAGTACTTC. Translated: CASSSPGHSSYEQYF. Based on the CDR3 plus reference TRBV5-6 and TRBJ2-7, the full variable domain is DAGVTQSPTHLIKTRGQQVTLRCSPKSGHDTVSWYQQALGQGPQFIFQYYEEEERQRGNFPDRFSGHQFPNYSSELNVNALLLGDSALYLCASSSPGHSSYEQYFGPGTRLTVT.

The rearrangement uses TRBV7-8 and TRBJ2-6; the D gene is possibly TRBD2 (6 bases). V was cut by 2 bases and J by 1 base, with 12 bases left in between. This CDR3 comprises 17 residues. CDR1 is SGHVS and CDR2 is FQNEAQ in the germline V gene. The CDR3 is CASSLKGLSSGANVLTF. The CDR3 coding sequence is TGTGCCAGCAGCTTAAAGGGACTCTCTTCTGGGGCCAACGTCCTGACTTTC.

This chain uses TRBV7-1 with TRBJ2-5, with D possibly being TRBD1 (5 bases). TRBV7-1 is an ORF for which the function is uncertain. Trimming shortened V by 4 bases and J by 4 bases, and 22 bases separated the two germline ends. The CDR3 loop spans 17 amino acids. The CDR3 here is CASSLRGEEQDGETQYF. The CDR3 region has the DNA TGTGCCAGCAGCTTAAGGGGCGAGGAACAGGATGGAGAGACCCAGTACTTC.

The rearrangement uses TRBV4-3 and TRBJ1-4, with D possibly TRBD1 on 6 matching bases. Trimming removed 3 bases from V and 0 bases from J, with 23 bases in between. This CDR3 comprises 20 residues. Germline V CDR1 and CDR2: LGHNA, YSLEER. The CDR3 coding sequence is TGCGCCAGCAGCCAGGAGGGTGGGGGGCCCGAATTTGCAACTAATGAAAAACTGTTTTTT. The encoded protein is CASSQEGGGPEFATNEKLFF.

The chain employs TRBV19 and TRBJ1-2; no reliable D call. V lost 5 bases, J lost 0 bases, and 10 bases lay in between. Germline-derived CDR1 and CDR2 are LNHDA and SQIVND (reference sequence). CDR3 length: 14 residues. The CDR3 region has the DNA TGTGCCAGTAGTGTCGGACGGTCTAACTATGGCTACACCTTC. The encoded protein is CASSVGRSNYGYTF.

The chain employs TRBV6-1 and TRBJ2-3; D tentatively reads TRBD1 or TRBD2 (6 bases each). The germline V gene has CDR1 MNHNS and CDR2 SASEGT. V was trimmed by 6 bases and J by 8 bases, leaving 21 bases between them. The CDR3 loop spans 15 amino acids. This chain's CDR3 is CASRLGESRGGTQYF. CDR3 DNA sequence: TGTGCCAGCAGATTGGGGGAAAGCAGGGGAGGTACGCAGTATTTT.

The chain uses TRBV14 and TRBJ1-6; D gene ambiguous. The CDR3 length is 13 residues. CDR1 SGHDN and CDR2 FVKESK come from the germline V gene. V was clipped by 4 bases and J by 8 bases, with 9 bases between them. The CDR3 region is CASSLRRDSPLHF. DNA for the CDR3: TGTGCCAGCAGCCTTAGACGGGATTCACCCCTCCACTTT.

This chain joins TRBV19 and TRBJ2-5, with D perhaps TRBD1 (5 bases). Trimming removed 11 bases at V and 4 bases at J, with 14 bases between. Germline CDR1 reads LNHDA; CDR2 reads SQIVND (reference sequence). CDR3 length: 12 amino acids. CDR3 sequence: CAVGPWGETQYF. In nucleotides, the CDR3 is TGTGCCGTGGGGCCGTGGGGAGAGACCCAGTACTTC.

There are a few counts of this clone. The chain couples TRBV5-4 to TRBJ2-7, with D perhaps matching TRBD1 or TRBD2 (6 bases each). From germline, CDR1 is SGHNT and CDR2 YYREEE (reference sequence). The CDR3 is made up of 15 amino acids. The V end was cut by 3 bases, the J end by 0 bases, with 13 bases between. CDR3 region: CASSSLQGLSYEQYF. Written as DNA, the CDR3 is TGTGCCAGCAGCTCCCTACAGGGACTCTCCTACGAGCAGTACTTC.

This clone has just a few counts. J is TRBJ2-7 and V is TRBV7-9; D gene ambiguous. This CDR3 region has 14 residues. Germline V lookup: CDR1 SEHNR, CDR2 FQNEAQ (reference sequence). The germline V and J ends were trimmed by 4 bases and 5 bases, with 15 bases remaining between them. This chain's CDR3 is CASSSGRGTDEQYF. The CDR3, as DNA: TGTGCCAGCAGCTCAGGACGAGGAACGGACGAGCAGTACTTC.

The chain is built from TRBV11-3 and TRBJ2-2; a possible D gene is TRBD1 (6 bases). This CDR3 contains 15 residues. V was shortened by 5 bases and J by 2 bases, with 12 bases between the two germline ends. Germline V CDR1 and CDR2: SGHNT, YENEEA. CDR3 DNA sequence: TGTGCCAGCAGCCACCGGGACATTAACACCGGGGAGCTGTTTTTT. This sequence encodes CASSHRDINTGELFF.

This sequence joins TRBV28 and TRBJ2-1, with 7 bases that match TRBD1. The germline CDR1 and CDR2 sequences are MDHEN and SYDVKM. J gave up 0 bases and V 4 bases, and 6 bases lay outside the gene matches. The CDR3 is 16 amino acids. The DNA for the CDR3 is TGTGCCAGCAGTTCCATACAGGGGTACTCCTACAATGAGCAGTTCTTC. Translation gives CASSSIQGYSYNEQFF.

The chain combines TRBV6-5 with TRBJ1-6, with TRBD1 matching over 11 bases. Per germline, CDR1 MNHEY and CDR2 SVGAGI. V lost 5 bases, J lost 7 bases, and 1 base stayed unmatched. The CDR3 consists of 14 residues. CDR3 region: CASSRDRGNSPLHF. In DNA, the CDR3 is TGTGCCAGCAGTAGGGACAGGGGGAATTCACCCCTCCACTTT.

The V call is TRBV19, the J call TRBJ2-1; D ambiguous. Trimming removed 4 bases from V and 0 bases from J, with 10 bases in between. Looked up from germline, CDR1 is LNHDA and CDR2 is SQIVND (reference sequence). The CDR3 contains 15 residues. For the CDR3, the DNA is TGTGCCAGTAGTAGTCGGCTACTCTCCTACAATGAGCAGTTCTTC. This encodes CASSSRLLSYNEQFF.